This passage covers 8 T cell receptor beta chains from one sample sequenced in a study of a mutant IDH1 vaccine in newly diagnosed glioma. Sequenced by immunoSEQ multiplex PCR; TCRdb stores in-frame clones only, minus some. There are about 60,000 clones in the sample; 84% occur only once, and roughly 4% lies in the top ten. Their specific antigens are unknown. Time point given: week 35, safety follow-up. It was 300 ug of mutant IDH1 20-mer peptide that made up each vaccine dose, given with topical imiquimod. This specimen consisted of PBMCs, obtained from a glioma patient whose treatment included an IDH1 peptide vaccine. The origin of the receptors is a man aged 25 to 40 with glioma.

This chain's CDR3 is CSVESGGNYGYTF. The CDR3 coding sequence is TGCAGCGTTGAATCAGGGGGCAACTATGGCTACACCTTC. The J gene is TRBJ1-2, the V gene TRBV29-1; TRBD1 agrees at 8 bases. Germline values: CDR1 SQVTM, CDR2 ANQGSEA. V trimming: 2 bases; J trimming: 2 bases; junction bases outside the gene matches: 1. The length of the CDR3 is 13 residues.

The V gene is TRBV5-4, the J gene TRBJ2-5; D possibly corresponds to TRBD1 (7 bases). Per germline, CDR1 SGHNT and CDR2 YYREEE (reference sequence). The germline V and J ends were trimmed by 1 base and 13 bases, with 23 bases remaining between them. The CDR3 extends over 15 amino acids. The CDR3, as DNA: TGTGCCAGCAGCTTGCGGGGGACAGACCCCCTCGCAGGGTACTTC. It encodes CASSLRGTDPLAGYF.

The table lists this clone with a count of one. The V gene is TRBV10-1, the J gene TRBJ1-4; maybe TRBD1 (6 bases). The CDR3 extends over 15 amino acids. The germline V gene encodes CDR1 WNHNN and CDR2 SYGVQD (reference sequence). V gave up 10 bases and J gave up 6 bases, with 21 bases separating them. The CDR3 bases are TGCGCCACCTCTCGCGGGGGCGGGGGGGATGAAAAACTGTTTTTT. It specifies CATSRGGGGDEKLFF.

A word on this clone: One junction end does not reproduce the germline sequence, and a read error may be involved. This sample also contains other DNA sequences that code for the same CDR3. The gene calls are TRBV29-1 and TRBJ1-2, with a possible D match to TRBD1 (6 bases). CDR1 and CDR2 (germline): SQVTM, ANQGSEA. The CDR3 is made up of 15 amino acids. CDR3 region: CSVEDPDSSNYGYTF. CDR3 sequence (DNA): TGCAGTGTTGAAGATCCGGACAGCTCTAACTATGGCTACACCTTC.

This clone was picked up one time. The chain links TRBV6-5 to TRBJ1-5; TRBD1 aligns across 7 bases. The ends lost 9 bases at V and 3 bases at J; junction bases unmatched: 5. The CDR3 extends over 13 amino acids. Germline CDR1 and CDR2: MNHEY and SVGAGI. The CDR3, as DNA: TGTGCCAGTAAGACAGGGAACAATCAGCCCCAGCATTTT. Its protein is CASKTGNNQPQHF.

This chain links TRBV7-2 with TRBJ1-2; D might be TRBD1 (6 bases). Germline assignment: CDR1 SGHTA and CDR2 FQGNSA. This CDR3 has 14 amino acids. Trimming cost V 4 bases and J 7 bases, with 16 bases left between them. In DNA, the CDR3 is TGTGCCAGCAGCTCCACGGGACAATCGGTTGGCTACACCTTC. Encoded protein: CASSSTGQSVGYTF. The full variable domain, its missing parts supplied by reference TRBV7-2 and TRBJ1-2, is GAGVSQSPSNKVTEKGKDVELRCDPISGHTALYWYRQSLGQGLEFLIYFQGNSAPDKSGLPSDRFSAERTGGSVSTLTIQRTQQEDSAVYLCASSSTGQSVGYTFGSGTRLTVV.

This chain uses TRBV2 with TRBJ2-1, with 11 nucleotides matching TRBD1. CDR1 and CDR2 from the germline V gene are SNHLY and FYNNEI. There are 14 residues in the CDR3. The ends lost 6 bases at V and 7 bases at J; junction bases unmatched: 5. CDR3 sequence (DNA): TGTGCCAGCAGCGGACAGGGGGCGCGGAATGAGCAGTTCTTC. Its protein is CASSGQGARNEQFF. The full variable domain, completed using reference TRBV2 and TRBJ2-1, is EPEVTQTPSHQVTQMGQEVILRCVPISNHLYFYWYRQILGQKVEFLVSFYNNEISEKSEIFDDQFSVERPDGSNFTLKIRSTKLEDSAMYFCASSGQGARNEQFFGPGTRLTVL.

This chain joins TRBV7-6 and TRBJ2-2; D may be TRBD1 or TRBD2 (5 bases each). The CDR3 contains 15 residues. CDR1 is SGHVS, CDR2 FNYEAQ, per germline. V gave up 5 bases and J gave up 4 bases, with 14 bases separating them. The CDR3 here is CASSPPGLGTGELFF. In DNA, the CDR3 is TGTGCCAGCAGCCCCCCGGGGCTTGGCACCGGGGAGCTGTTTTTT. Full variable domain (missing parts from reference TRBV7-6 and TRBJ2-2): GAGVSQSPRYKVTKRGQDVALRCDPISGHVSLYWYRQALGQGPEFLTYFNYEAQQDKSGLPNDRFSAERPEGSISTLTIQRTEQRDSAMYRCASSPPGLGTGELFFGEGSRLTVL.